The 7 T cell receptor beta chains below come from one sample, sequenced in a study of cytomegalovirus exposure and HLA in healthy donors. Here immunoSEQ multiplex PCR was the method, and the copy in TCRdb shows in-frame clones only, minus some. Found here are around 95,000 clones, around 85% of them singletons; the top ten hold roughly 22%. Sequencing input: PBMCs. The source is a man younger than 35 in good health and CMV-seropositive.

V is TRBV27 and J is TRBJ2-7; possible D gene TRBD2, 5 bases. The V and J ends lost 2 bases and 6 bases respectively, with 11 bases between them. CDR1 MNHEY and CDR2 SMNVEV come from the germline V gene (reference sequence). There are 13 residues in the CDR3. The CDR3: CASSLAPGGEQYF. The CDR3 DNA reads as TGTGCCAGCAGTTTAGCCCCCGGAGGCGAGCAGTACTTC.

CDR3 nucleotide sequence: TGTGCCTGGAGTGGGGAGGTCACTGAAGCTTTCTTT. Amino acid sequence: CAWSGEVTEAFF. The chain carries TRBV30 and TRBJ1-1; D is unresolved. CDR3 size: 12 residues. The V gene's germline CDR1 is GTSNPN and CDR2 SVGIG (reference sequence). The V end lost 1 base, the J end lost 4 bases, and 7 bases lay between the germline ends.

The genes are TRBV30 and TRBJ2-7, with unresolved D. Trimming shortened V by 0 bases and J by 0 bases, and 12 bases separated the two germline ends. Germline CDR1 and CDR2: GTSNPN and SVGIG (reference sequence). The CDR3 runs to 15 residues. The CDR3 nucleotides read TGTGCCTGGAGTGTACTGCCGGGTTTCTCCTACGAGCAGTACTTC. It yields the protein CAWSVLPGFSYEQYF.

The chain uses TRBV4-1 and TRBJ2-4; tentative D call: TRBD1 (5 bases). CDR3 length: 17 residues. With 3 bases removed from V and 0 bases from J, the gap between germline ends came to 15 bases. Germline V gene lookup returns CDR1 MGHRA and CDR2 YSYEKL. The CDR3 nucleotides read TGCGCCAGCAGCCATTTCACCAGGGAACTAGCCAAAAACATTCAGTACTTC. Its protein product is CASSHFTRELAKNIQYF.

This clone was observed a single time. CDR3 in amino acids: CASSIEGGAGAYYADTQYF. Here the CDR3 DNA reads TGTGCCAGCAGCATCGAAGGGGGGGCAGGGGCTTACTATGCAGATACGCAGTATTTT. This sequence joins TRBV11-2 and TRBJ2-3, with D possibly matching TRBD2 (7 bases). Looked up from germline, CDR1 is SGHAT and CDR2 is FQNNGV. V was pared by 5 bases and J by 4 bases, with 28 bases between. The CDR3 is 19 residues long.

This rearrangement joins TRBV14 to TRBJ1-2, with D possibly TRBD1 on 6 matching bases. The germline gives CDR1 SGHDN, CDR2 FVKESK. The V gene lost 1 base and the J gene lost 4 bases, with 13 bases spanning the gap. This CDR3 has 15 residues. The CDR3 protein is CASSQAIATGYGYTF. As DNA, the CDR3 is TGTGCCAGCAGCCAAGCTATCGCGACAGGCTATGGCTACACCTTC.

The rearrangement uses TRBV5-6 and TRBJ2-2; D perhaps matches TRBD2 (7 bases). Germline CDR1 reads SGHDT; CDR2 reads YYEEEE. The CDR3 contains 17 residues. The V gene lost 3 bases and the J gene lost 5 bases, with 20 bases spanning the gap. The CDR3 sequence is CASSSGASGHGTGELFF. The CDR3 nucleotides read TGTGCCAGCAGCTCGGGGGCTAGCGGCCACGGGACCGGGGAGCTGTTTTTT.